The 18 T cell receptor beta chains below were found in one sample sequenced in a study of blood T cell repertoires in COVID-19 (dated by TCRdb to 2018 to 2021). The library came from the immunoSEQ multiplex PCR assay. The table was pulled from immuneACCESS by TCRdb, which kept in-frame rearrangements only. Such tables lose some clones; where checked, under half of the loss comes from unresolved V genes, and the rest has no known cause. The sample table lists approximately 84,000 clones, about 80% of them with a count of one. The ten largest clones add up to approximately 15% of the sample. Input material: peripheral blood. All receptors derive from a human donor in a cohort sampled during active COVID-19.

The chain is built from TRBV5-1 and TRBJ2-1, with 7 bases fitting TRBD1. The CDR3 loop spans 13 amino acids. Losses at the gene ends were 2 bases for V and 8 bases for J; bases not matched to a gene: 4. In germline, CDR1 is SGHRS, CDR2 YFSETQ. CDR3 sequence reads: CASSFKGGDEQFF. CDR3 sequence (DNA): TGCGCCAGCAGCTTTAAAGGGGGCGATGAGCAGTTCTTC.

This chain uses TRBV28 with TRBJ1-5; no clear D. Germline CDR1 is MDHEN and CDR2 is SYDVKM. The CDR3 extends over 14 amino acids. Trimming shortened V by 7 bases and J by 4 bases, and 14 bases separated the two germline ends. CDR3 sequence: CASNPAGPNQPQHF. The CDR3 region has the DNA TGTGCCAGCAATCCGGCAGGTCCGAATCAGCCCCAGCATTTT.

The chain joins TRBV12-3 or TRBV12-4 to TRBJ2-7; D might be TRBD2 (6 bases). The CDR3 is 13 residues long. V gave up 8 bases and J gave up 2 bases, with 13 bases separating them. CDR3 sequence: CASSAGTTYEQYF. The DNA of the CDR3 is TGTGCCAGCTCAGCGGGCACCACCTACGAGCAGTACTTC.

V gene TRBV5-1 combines with J gene TRBJ2-3; D not resolved. The CDR3 spans 16 residues. Germline CDR1 reads SGHRS; CDR2 reads YFSETQ. Trimming took off 0 bases at V and 0 bases at J, with 11 bases between the two ends. Written as DNA, the CDR3 is TGCGCCAGCAGCTTGGCTCTGGTCGGGAGCACAGATACGCAGTATTTT. Translation gives CASSLALVGSTDTQYF.

This clone was detected only once. The rearrangement uses TRBV5-1 and TRBJ2-4; 7 bases are a match to TRBD1. V shed 4 bases and J 0 bases; nucleotides not matched to a gene: 7. This CDR3 comprises 16 residues. From germline, CDR1 is SGHRS and CDR2 YFSETQ. Here the CDR3 DNA reads TGCGCCAGCAGCCCGGGACAGTTGCTAGCCAAAAACATTCAGTACTTC. It yields the protein CASSPGQLLAKNIQYF.

The gene calls are TRBV5-3 and TRBJ2-3; 7 bases are shared with TRBD2. TRBV5-3 is reported as an ORF; its role is uncertain. V was clipped by 4 bases and J by 5 bases; unmatched bases: 13. This CDR3 is built from 16 residues. The CDR3 nucleotides are TGTGCCAGAAGCCCCACCGGGACTACCATTGAAGATACGCAGTATTTT. Translating gives CARSPTGTTIEDTQYF.

With regard to this clone: Distinct nucleotide sequences in the sample also encode this CDR3. The chain recombines TRBV5-4 with TRBJ2-3; 7 nucleotides agree with TRBD2. Germline loops: CDR1 SGHNT, CDR2 YYREEE (reference sequence). V gave up 5 bases and J gave up 3 bases; unmatched junction bases: 9. The CDR3 spans 15 residues. In nucleotides, the CDR3 is TGTGCCAGCAGTCCGGGAGGCCGGGGAACAGATACGCAGTATTTT. Translating it yields CASSPGGRGTDTQYF.

The CDR3 DNA reads as TGTGCCAGTAGTAGGGACAGGGTAATAGCGGGGGCCAGAGATACGCAGTATTTT. This translates into CASSRDRVIAGARDTQYF. This chain joins TRBV19 and TRBJ2-3, with D possibly being TRBD1 or TRBD2 (9 bases each). This CDR3 contains 18 residues. V was trimmed by 4 bases and J by 5 bases, leaving 25 bases between them. Germline V CDR1 and CDR2: LNHDA, SQIVND (reference sequence).

The J gene is TRBJ2-7, the V gene TRBV2; D may be TRBD1 (5 bases). The CDR3 is made up of 13 amino acids. The germline V gene encodes CDR1 SNHLY and CDR2 FYNNEI. V was clipped by 8 bases and J by 6 bases, with 17 bases between them. The CDR3 here is CASAGAPDAEQYF. The CDR3 DNA is TGTGCCAGCGCTGGGGCCCCTGACGCCGAGCAGTACTTC. Full variable domain (rest looked up from reference TRBV2 and TRBJ2-7): EPEVTQTPSHQVTQMGQEVILRCVPISNHLYFYWYRQILGQKVEFLVSFYNNEISEKSEIFDDQFSVERPDGSNFTLKIRSTKLEDSAMYFCASAGAPDAEQYFGPGTRLTVT.

The genes are TRBV6-5 and TRBJ1-1; TRBD1 agrees at 8 bases. V gave up 8 bases and J gave up 1 base; unmatched junction bases: 9. The length of the CDR3 is 15 residues. Germline lookup yields CDR1 MNHEY and CDR2 SVGAGI. The CDR3 DNA is TGTGCCAGCGCCGGGGACAGGAGGTGGAACACTGAAGCTTTCTTT. Protein product: CASAGDRRWNTEAFF.

V usage is TRBV2 and J usage is TRBJ1-2, with D possibly being TRBD1 (5 bases). CDR3 length: 16 amino acids. CDR1 and CDR2 from the germline V gene are SNHLY and FYNNEI. V lost 4 bases to trimming and J lost 1 base, with 16 bases between them. The CDR3 coding sequence is TGTGCCAGCAGTGTCACGCGACAGAAGATTAACTATGGCTACACCTTC. Protein sequence: CASSVTRQKINYGYTF.

The chain has TRBV7-3 and TRBJ2-2, with D possibly being TRBD1 (6 bases). CDR1 is SGHTA and CDR2 is FQGTGA in the germline V gene. Trimming stripped 4 bases from V and 4 bases from J, with 10 bases between. The CDR3 is 14 residues long. For the CDR3, the DNA is TGTGCCAGCAGCTCTGGACAGACCACCGGGGAGCTGTTTTTT. The encoded protein is CASSSGQTTGELFF.

V is TRBV9 and J is TRBJ2-1, with TRBD2 matching 9 bases. Germline assignment: CDR1 SGDLS and CDR2 YYNGEE. V lost 0 bases to trimming and J lost 5 bases; unmatched junction nucleotides: 3. This CDR3 has 15 residues. The CDR3 region has the DNA TGTGCCAGCAGCGTAGACAGCGGGAGGAACAATGAGCAGTTCTTC. Protein: CASSVDSGRNNEQFF.

CDR3 residues: CASTSAGAPLTYEQYF. Here the CDR3 DNA reads TGTGCCAGCACCTCAGCGGGAGCCCCTTTAACCTACGAGCAGTACTTC. The V call is TRBV28, the J call TRBJ2-7; 8 bases fit TRBD2. CDR1 is MDHEN and CDR2 is SYDVKM in the germline V gene. CDR3 length equals 16 residues. Trimming took 7 bases from V and 2 from J; bases not matched to a gene: 13.

V usage is TRBV4-2 and J usage is TRBJ1-6; D remains ambiguous. The CDR3 consists of 15 residues. Germline CDR1 reads LGHNA; CDR2 reads YNFKEQ. V lost 0 bases, J lost 10 bases, and 13 bases lay in between. The CDR3 bases are TGTGCCAGCAGCCAAGAATCCCGGGAGAGCTCACCCCTCCACTTT. Its translation is CASSQESRESSPLHF.

This clone was seen only a few times. This chain links TRBV19 with TRBJ1-6; 9 bases align to TRBD1. J lost 9 bases, V lost 6 bases, and 3 bases had no gene match. Germline CDR1 reads LNHDA; CDR2 reads SQIVND (reference sequence). This CDR3 is 13 amino acids long. The CDR3: CASRDRGSSPLHF. The CDR3 region has the DNA TGTGCCAGTAGGGACAGGGGATCTTCACCCCTCCACTTT.

The V gene is TRBV28, the J gene TRBJ1-1; D remains ambiguous. Germline CDR1 is MDHEN and CDR2 is SYDVKM. CDR3 length: 12 residues. With 3 bases removed from V and 6 bases from J, the gap between germline ends came to 8 bases. The CDR3 DNA is TGTGCCAGCAGTTTGTCGTTGTCTGAAGCTTTCTTT. This gives the protein CASSLSLSEAFF.

The J gene is TRBJ1-2, the V gene TRBV6-5, with 9 bases identical to TRBD1. V lost 7 bases to trimming and J lost 4 bases; unmatched junction nucleotides: 10. The CDR3 runs to 15 residues. Germline V gene lookup returns CDR1 MNHEY and CDR2 SVGAGI. CDR3 in amino acids: CASNPLTTGGYGYTF. For the CDR3, the DNA is TGTGCCAGCAATCCCCTAACGACAGGGGGCTATGGCTACACCTTC.